A selection of T cell receptor beta chains follows, all from one sample in a study of shared clonotypes between healthy human individuals. Clones were read by immunoSEQ multiplex PCR, and TCRdb kept only the in-frame ones, dropping some. The repertoire consists of some 600,000 clones, with about 96% occurring once and the leading ten covering roughly 0.1%. The sequenced sample was naive CD8+ T cells sorted from blood. These receptors were obtained from a woman aged 25 to 39 in good health. The CDR3 runs from the conserved cysteine through the conserved F or W. A D gene is named only where the DNA matches it firmly. The listing skips clone size in some rows; elsewhere it reads once, few, many or a size class.

CDR3aa | CDR3nt | abundance | d_gene | j_gene | len | v_gene
CASSQGRVTQGKLFF | TGTGCCAGCAGCCAAGGCAGGGTCACGCAGGGAAAACTGTTTTTT | NA | NA | TRBJ1-4 | 15 | TRBV4-2
CASSLAGKGYEQYF | TGCGCCAGCAGCTTGGCTGGGAAAGGCTACGAGCAGTACTTC | NA | NA | TRBJ2-7 | 14 | TRBV5-1
CASSLVNREYGGTDTQYF | TGTGCCAGCAGCTTGGTGAACAGGGAATATGGTGGGACAGATACGCAGTATTTT | NA | NA | TRBJ2-3 | 18 | TRBV5-6
CASSEDFLGPSGNTIYF | TGTGCCAGCAGTGAAGATTTCCTCGGACCCTCTGGAAACACCATATATTTT | NA | NA | TRBJ1-3 | 17 | TRBV25-1
CASSGTGIEQYF | TGCGCCAGCAGCGGGACAGGGATCGAGCAGTACTTC | once | TRBD1 | TRBJ2-7 | 12 | TRBV5-1
CSVELGTSEQFF | TGCAGCGTTGAACTGGGGACATCGGAGCAGTTCTTC | NA | NA | TRBJ2-1 | 12 | TRBV29-1
CASSLQDWGYNEQFF | TGCGCCAGCAGTCTGCAGGACTGGGGGTACAATGAGCAGTTCTTC | NA | NA | TRBJ2-1 | 15 | TRBV5-1
CASSPVEGDEQYF | TGTGCCAGCAGCCCTGTCGAGGGAGACGAGCAGTACTTC | once | NA | TRBJ2-7 | 13 | TRBV28
CASSEGTFNYGYTF | TGTGCCAGCAGTGAAGGGACTTTCAACTATGGCTACACCTTC | NA | NA | TRBJ1-2 | 14 | TRBV6-1
CASSPHRYQETQYF | TGTGCCAGCAGCCCCCATAGGTACCAAGAGACCCAGTACTTC | NA | NA | TRBJ2-5 | 14 | TRBV7-7
CSGVGTGTEAFF | TGCAGCGGAGTAGGGACGGGCACTGAAGCTTTCTTT | NA | NA | TRBJ1-1 | 12 | TRBV29-1
CASSEYGTGNTIYF | TGTGCCAGCAGTGAATACGGGACAGGAAACACCATATATTTT | NA | NA | TRBJ1-3 | 14 | TRBV25-1
CASSEPRDGTGEQYF | TGTGCCAGCAGTGAACCCCGGGACGGTACCGGAGAGCAGTACTTC | NA | NA | TRBJ2-7 | 15 | TRBV2
CASSLVYGQGVTDTQYF | TGTGCCAGCAGCTTGGTGTACGGACAGGGAGTCACAGATACGCAGTATTTT | NA | TRBD1 | TRBJ2-3 | 17 | TRBV5-6
CASSPSGGNEQFF | TGTGCCAGCAGTCCATCAGGGGGCAATGAGCAGTTCTTC | NA | TRBD1 | TRBJ2-1 | 13 | TRBV27
CASSPPLAGVSYEQYF | TGTGCCAGCAGTCCCCCACTAGCGGGCGTCTCCTACGAGCAGTACTTC | NA | TRBD2 | TRBJ2-7 | 16 | TRBV28
CASNEATNEKLFF | TGTGCCAGCAACGAGGCAACTAATGAAAAACTGTTTTTT | NA | NA | TRBJ1-4 | 13 | TRBV28
CASSIGLAGADEQYF | TGTGCCAGTAGCATCGGGCTAGCGGGAGCGGATGAGCAGTACTTC | NA | TRBD2 | TRBJ2-7 | 15 | TRBV19
CASSLIVYNEQFF | TGTGCCAGCAGTTTAATTGTCTACAATGAGCAGTTCTTC | NA | NA | TRBJ2-1 | 13 | TRBV28
CASRWTGMGTETQYF | TGTGCCAGCAGGTGGACAGGGATGGGAACGGAGACCCAGTACTTC | NA | TRBD1 | TRBJ2-5 | 15 | TRBV2
CASSFRGGGTGELFF | TGTGCCAGCAGTTTCCGGGGTGGTGGCACCGGGGAGCTGTTTTTT | NA | NA | TRBJ2-2 | 15 | TRBV27
CASSFAGGYGYTF | TGTGCCAGCAGTTTTGCAGGGGGCTATGGCTACACCTTC | NA | TRBD1 | TRBJ1-2 | 13 | TRBV27
CASSYYGQETQYF | TGTGCCAGCAGTTACTACGGTCAAGAGACCCAGTACTTC | NA | NA | TRBJ2-5 | 13 | TRBV6-5
CASTGLNSETQYF | TGTGCCAGTACAGGCCTTAACTCAGAGACCCAGTACTTC | NA | NA | TRBJ2-5 | 13 | TRBV2
CSARSSYEQYF | TGCAGTGCCCGGAGCTCCTACGAGCAGTACTTC | few | NA | TRBJ2-7 | 11 | TRBV20-1
CASSLAGTTNYGYTF | TGTGCCAGCAGCTTGGCAGGGACAACTAACTATGGCTACACCTTC | NA | NA | TRBJ1-2 | 15 | TRBV5-6
CASSLGGVKNEQFF | TGTGCCAGCAGCTTAGGGGGAGTTAAAAATGAGCAGTTCTTC | NA | NA | TRBJ2-1 | 14 | TRBV5-4
CASSLSLGNQPQHF | TGTGCCAGCAGTTTATCGTTGGGCAATCAGCCCCAGCATTTT | NA | NA | TRBJ1-5 | 14 | TRBV27
CASSYSSGVSTDTQYF | TGTGCCAGCAGTTACTCGAGCGGGGTGAGCACAGATACGCAGTATTTT | NA | TRBD2 | TRBJ2-3 | 16 | TRBV6-5
CSVEDTGTHYNEQFF | TGCAGCGTTGAAGATACCGGGACACACTACAATGAGCAGTTCTTC | NA | NA | TRBJ2-1 | 15 | TRBV29-1
CASGSGSRYEQYF | TGTGCCAGCGGAAGCGGGAGCCGGTACGAGCAGTACTTC | NA | TRBD2 | TRBJ2-7 | 13 | TRBV2
CASSLVGQYYGYTF | TGCGCCAGCAGCTTGGTAGGGCAGTACTATGGCTACACCTTC | NA | NA | TRBJ1-2 | 14 | TRBV5-1
CASSLERGNEQFF | TGTGCCAGCAGCTTGGAAAGGGGCAATGAGCAGTTCTTC | once | NA | TRBJ2-1 | 13 | TRBV5-4
CASSYTSVGDEQFF | TGTGCCAGCAGCTACACTAGCGTTGGCGATGAGCAGTTCTTC | once | TRBD2 | TRBJ2-1 | 14 | TRBV11-3
CASSFSDRMMNTEAFF | TGCGCCAGCAGCTTTTCGGACAGGATGATGAACACTGAAGCTTTCTTT | NA | TRBD1 | TRBJ1-1 | 16 | TRBV5-1
CASSVGSDTQYF | TGTGCCAGCAGCGTAGGTTCAGATACGCAGTATTTT | once | NA | TRBJ2-3 | 12 | TRBV9
CASSLGAGKEQFF | TGTGCCAGCAGCTTAGGCGCGGGAAAGGAGCAGTTCTTC | NA | NA | TRBJ2-1 | 13 | TRBV13
CASSVEGLVDTQYF | TGTGCCAGCAGCGTAGAAGGGCTAGTAGATACGCAGTATTTT | NA | NA | TRBJ2-3 | 14 | TRBV9
CASSSLGPYEQYF | TGTGCCAGCAGCTCCCTAGGGCCCTACGAGCAGTACTTC | NA | NA | TRBJ2-7 | 13 | TRBV28
CASSATGGLETQYF | TGTGCCAGCAGCGCGACAGGGGGCCTGGAGACCCAGTACTTC | NA | TRBD1 | TRBJ2-5 | 14 | TRBV7-3
CASSQGQGSPDTQYF | TGTGCCAGTAGTCAGGGACAGGGGTCCCCAGATACGCAGTATTTT | NA | TRBD1 | TRBJ2-3 | 15 | TRBV19
CASSFPSGREQYF | TGTGCCAGCAGTTTTCCTTCCGGGAGGGAGCAGTACTTC | NA | TRBD2 | TRBJ2-5 | 13 | TRBV28
CAISEGNGASGWGYTF | TGTGCCATCAGCGAGGGCAACGGAGCGTCCGGGTGGGGCTACACCTTC | NA | NA | TRBJ1-2 | 16 | TRBV10-3
CASSWGGGGYEQYF | TGTGCCAGTAGTTGGGGCGGTGGGGGTTACGAGCAGTACTTC | NA | NA | TRBJ2-7 | 14 | TRBV19
CASSWYGDDYGYTF | TGTGCCAGCAGCTGGTATGGGGATGACTATGGCTACACCTTC | NA | NA | TRBJ1-2 | 14 | TRBV5-4
CASSAAANTEAFF | TGCGCCAGCAGCGCCGCGGCGAACACTGAAGCTTTCTTT | NA | NA | TRBJ1-1 | 13 | TRBV5-1
CASSFPSSREGETQYF | TGTGCCAGCAGCTTCCCGTCGTCTCGGGAAGGGGAGACCCAGTACTTC | NA | NA | TRBJ2-5 | 16 | TRBV7-9
CASSLSEPSRETQYF | TGTGCCAGCAGTTTATCGGAACCGTCAAGGGAGACCCAGTACTTC | NA | NA | TRBJ2-5 | 15 | TRBV27
CAWKSGVGYGYTF | TGTGCCTGGAAGTCCGGGGTGGGTTATGGCTACACCTTC | NA | NA | TRBJ1-2 | 13 | TRBV30
CASSPPAASTDTQYF | TGTGCCAGCTCACCACCGGCAGCTAGCACAGATACGCAGTATTTT | NA | NA | TRBJ2-3 | 15 | TRBV18
CASSQGAHSYEQYF | TGCGCCAGCAGCCAGGGGGCCCACTCCTACGAGCAGTACTTC | NA | NA | TRBJ2-7 | 14 | TRBV4-1
CASSLFGTDRGTEAFF | TGTGCCAGCAGCTTATTCGGGACAGACAGGGGGACTGAAGCTTTCTTT | NA | TRBD1 | TRBJ1-1 | 16 | TRBV7-9
CASSLAGDNNEQFF | TGTGCCAGCAGCCTAGCGGGAGATAACAATGAGCAGTTCTTC | NA | TRBD2 | TRBJ2-1 | 14 | TRBV6-5
CASSESVSGNTIYF | TGCGCCAGCAGTGAGTCAGTCTCTGGAAACACCATATATTTT | once | NA | TRBJ1-3 | 14 | TRBV10-1
CSVEGLGTSNFTEQYF | TGCAGCGTTGAAGGTCTGGGAACTAGTAATTTTACGGAACAGTACTTC | NA | NA | TRBJ2-7 | 16 | TRBV29-1
CASSMSGGPYEQYF | TGTGCCAGTAGTATGAGCGGGGGCCCCTACGAGCAGTACTTC | NA | TRBD2 | TRBJ2-7 | 14 | TRBV19
CASSKRGLAGEKAGELFF | TGTGCCAGCAGCAAGAGGGGACTAGCGGGAGAAAAGGCCGGGGAGCTGTTTTTT | once | TRBD2 | TRBJ2-2 | 18 | TRBV9